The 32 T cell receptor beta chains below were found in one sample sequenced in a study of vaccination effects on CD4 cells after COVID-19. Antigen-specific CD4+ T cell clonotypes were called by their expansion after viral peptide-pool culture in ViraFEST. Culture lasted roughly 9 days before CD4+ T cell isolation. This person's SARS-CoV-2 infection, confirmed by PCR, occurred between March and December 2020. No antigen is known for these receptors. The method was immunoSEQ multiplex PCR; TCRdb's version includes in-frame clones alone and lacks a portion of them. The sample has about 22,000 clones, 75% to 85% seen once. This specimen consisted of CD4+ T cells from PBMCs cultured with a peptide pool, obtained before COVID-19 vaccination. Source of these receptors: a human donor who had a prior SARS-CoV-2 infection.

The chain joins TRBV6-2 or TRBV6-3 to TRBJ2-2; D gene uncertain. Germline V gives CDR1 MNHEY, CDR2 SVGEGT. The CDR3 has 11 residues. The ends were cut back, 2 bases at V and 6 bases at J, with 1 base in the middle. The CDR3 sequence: CASSYPGELFF. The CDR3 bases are TGTGCCAGCAGTTACCCCGGGGAGCTGTTTTTT.

CDR3 residues: CASSPKADSLTNYGYTF. The CDR3 DNA follows: TGTGCCAGCTCACCGAAGGCAGACAGCCTTACTAACTATGGCTACACCTTC. V gene TRBV18 combines with J gene TRBJ1-2, with D possibly being TRBD1 (5 bases). The germline gives CDR1 KGHSH, CDR2 LQKENI. V was trimmed by 3 bases and J by 0 bases, leaving 17 bases between them. This CDR3 spans 17 amino acids.

CDR3 nucleotides: TGTGCCACCAGCAGAGACTACCTAGGAGGGGGAGACTATGGCTACACCTTC. Translating gives CATSRDYLGGGDYGYTF. The chain is built from TRBV15 and TRBJ1-2; a possible D gene is TRBD1 (6 bases). The V gene's germline CDR1 is LNHNV and CDR2 YYDKDF (reference sequence). Trimming removed 0 bases at V and 3 bases at J, with 17 bases between. The CDR3 is made up of 17 amino acids.

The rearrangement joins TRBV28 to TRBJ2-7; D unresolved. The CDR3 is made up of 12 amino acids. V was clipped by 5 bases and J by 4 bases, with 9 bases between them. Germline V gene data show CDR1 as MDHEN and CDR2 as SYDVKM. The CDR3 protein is CASSVQAYEQYF. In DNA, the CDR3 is TGTGCCAGCAGTGTACAAGCTTACGAGCAGTACTTC.

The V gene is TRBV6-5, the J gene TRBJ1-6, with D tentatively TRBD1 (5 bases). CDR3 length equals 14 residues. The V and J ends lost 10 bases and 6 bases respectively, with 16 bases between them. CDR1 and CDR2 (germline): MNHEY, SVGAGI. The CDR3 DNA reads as TGTGCCACGGGGCGGGGCTCCCTTAATTCACCCCTCCACTTT. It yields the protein CATGRGSLNSPLHF.

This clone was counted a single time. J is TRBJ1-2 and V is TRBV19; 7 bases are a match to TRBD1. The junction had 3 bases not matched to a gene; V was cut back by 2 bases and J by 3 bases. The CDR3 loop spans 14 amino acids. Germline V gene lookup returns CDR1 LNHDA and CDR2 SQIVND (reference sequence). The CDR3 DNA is TGTGCCAGTAGTATACGCCAGGGGGACTATGGCTACACCTTC. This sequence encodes CASSIRQGDYGYTF. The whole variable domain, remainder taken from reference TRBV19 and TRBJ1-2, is DGGITQSPKYLFRKEGQNVTLSCEQNLNHDAMYWYRQDPGQGLRLIYYSQIVNDFQKGDIAEGYSVSREKKESFPLTVTSAQKNPTAFYLCASSIRQGDYGYTFGSGTRLTVV.

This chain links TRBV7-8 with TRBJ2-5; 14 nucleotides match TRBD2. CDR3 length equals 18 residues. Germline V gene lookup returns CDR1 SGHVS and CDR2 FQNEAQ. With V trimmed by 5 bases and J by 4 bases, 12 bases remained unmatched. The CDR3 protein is CASSRGTSGSGAGETQYF. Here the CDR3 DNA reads TGTGCCAGCAGCCGAGGGACTAGCGGGAGTGGGGCCGGAGAGACCCAGTACTTC.

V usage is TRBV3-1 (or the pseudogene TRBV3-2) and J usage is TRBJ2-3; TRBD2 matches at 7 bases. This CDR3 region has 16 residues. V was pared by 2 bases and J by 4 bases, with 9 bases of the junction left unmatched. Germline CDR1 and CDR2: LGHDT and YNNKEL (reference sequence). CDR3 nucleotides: TGTGCCAGCAGCCAATTCGGGGGGAATTGGGCAGATACGCAGTATTTT. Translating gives CASSQFGGNWADTQYF.

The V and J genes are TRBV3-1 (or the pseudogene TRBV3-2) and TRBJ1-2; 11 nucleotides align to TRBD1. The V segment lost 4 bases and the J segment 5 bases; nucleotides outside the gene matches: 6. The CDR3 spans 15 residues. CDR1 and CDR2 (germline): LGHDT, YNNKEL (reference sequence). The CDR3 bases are TGTGCCAGCAGCCCCGGGACAGGGGGTTATTATGGCTACACCTTC. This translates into CASSPGTGGYYGYTF.

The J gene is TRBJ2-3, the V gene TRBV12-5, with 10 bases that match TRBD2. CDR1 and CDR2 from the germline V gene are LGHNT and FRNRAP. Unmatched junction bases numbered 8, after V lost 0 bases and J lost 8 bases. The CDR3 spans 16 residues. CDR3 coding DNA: TGTGCTAGTGGTTTGGTACGGACTAGCGGTTCGGGTACGCAGTATTTT. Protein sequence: CASGLVRTSGSGTQYF.

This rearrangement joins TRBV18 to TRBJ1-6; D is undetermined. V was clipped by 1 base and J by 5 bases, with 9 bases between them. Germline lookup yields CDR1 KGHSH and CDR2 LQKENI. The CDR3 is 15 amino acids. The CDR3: CASSPQGMDNSPLHF. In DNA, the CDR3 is TGTGCCAGCTCACCACAGGGTATGGATAATTCACCCCTCCACTTT.

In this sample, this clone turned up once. The CDR3 sequence: CASSSFLGMENQPQHF. CDR3 coding DNA: TGTGCCAGTAGTTCTTTCCTGGGGATGGAAAATCAGCCCCAGCATTTT. This chain uses TRBV19 with TRBJ1-5; D gene uncertain. The germline CDR1 and CDR2 sequences are LNHDA and SQIVND (reference sequence). Trimming pared 5 bases from V and 4 bases from J, leaving 18 bases between. This CDR3 region has 16 residues.

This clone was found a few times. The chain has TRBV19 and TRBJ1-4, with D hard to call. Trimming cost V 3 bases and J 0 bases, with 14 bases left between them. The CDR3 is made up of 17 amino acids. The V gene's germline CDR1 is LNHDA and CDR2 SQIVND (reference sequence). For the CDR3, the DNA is TGTGCCAGTAGTATTCGGGCCGTCCATACAACTAATGAAAAACTGTTTTTT. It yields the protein CASSIRAVHTTNEKLFF.

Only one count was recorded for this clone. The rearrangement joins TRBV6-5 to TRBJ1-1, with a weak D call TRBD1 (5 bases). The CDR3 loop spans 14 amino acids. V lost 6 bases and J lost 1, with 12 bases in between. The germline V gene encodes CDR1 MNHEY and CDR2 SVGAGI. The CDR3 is CASRLTGANTEAFF. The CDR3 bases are TGTGCCAGCAGGTTAACAGGAGCGAACACTGAAGCTTTCTTT.

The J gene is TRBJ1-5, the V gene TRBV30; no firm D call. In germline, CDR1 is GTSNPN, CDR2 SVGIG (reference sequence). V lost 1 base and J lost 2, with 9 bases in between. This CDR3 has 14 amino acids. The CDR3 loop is CAWSAGDGNQPQHF. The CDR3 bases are TGTGCCTGGAGTGCAGGAGACGGCAATCAGCCCCAGCATTTT.

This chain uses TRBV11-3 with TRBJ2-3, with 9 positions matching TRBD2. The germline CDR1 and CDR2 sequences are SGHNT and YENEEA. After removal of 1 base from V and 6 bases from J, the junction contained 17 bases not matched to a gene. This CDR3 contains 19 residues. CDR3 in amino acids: CASSLGSRGLAYTGDTQYF. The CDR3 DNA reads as TGTGCCAGCAGCTTAGGAAGCCGGGGACTAGCCTACACAGGGGATACGCAGTATTTT.

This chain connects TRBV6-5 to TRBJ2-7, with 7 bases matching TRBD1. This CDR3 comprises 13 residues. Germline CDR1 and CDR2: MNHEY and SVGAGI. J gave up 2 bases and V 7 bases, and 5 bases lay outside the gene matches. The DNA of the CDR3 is TGTGCCAGCACAGGGACAGCCGCCTACGAGCAGTACTTC. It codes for CASTGTAAYEQYF.

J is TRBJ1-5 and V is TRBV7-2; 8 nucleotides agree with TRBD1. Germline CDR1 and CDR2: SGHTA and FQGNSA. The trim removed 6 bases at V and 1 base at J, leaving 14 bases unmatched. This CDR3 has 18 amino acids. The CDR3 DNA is TGTGCCAGCAGTCGACAATACGGACAGGGTGGGAGCAATCAGCCCCAGCATTTT. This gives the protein CASSRQYGQGGSNQPQHF.

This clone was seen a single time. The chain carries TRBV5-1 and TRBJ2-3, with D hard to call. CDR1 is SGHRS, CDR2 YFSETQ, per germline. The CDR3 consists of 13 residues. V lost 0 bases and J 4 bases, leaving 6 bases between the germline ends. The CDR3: CASSLGSSDTQYF. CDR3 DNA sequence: TGCGCCAGCAGCTTGGGGTCCTCAGATACGCAGTATTTT.

Written as DNA, the CDR3 is TGTGCCATCAGTGAACAACACTCTGGAAACACCATATATTTT. As protein: CAISEQHSGNTIYF. This chain connects TRBV10-3 to TRBJ1-3; D gene uncertain. This CDR3 spans 14 amino acids. Germline CDR1 and CDR2: ENHRY and SYGVKD. The V and J ends lost 3 bases and 0 bases respectively, with 6 bases between them.

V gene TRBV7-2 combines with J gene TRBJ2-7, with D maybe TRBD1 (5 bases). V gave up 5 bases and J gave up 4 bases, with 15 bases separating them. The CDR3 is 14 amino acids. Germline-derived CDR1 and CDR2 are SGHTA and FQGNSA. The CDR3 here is CASSPFQGGYEQYF. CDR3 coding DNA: TGTGCCAGCAGCCCCTTTCAGGGCGGATACGAGCAGTACTTC.

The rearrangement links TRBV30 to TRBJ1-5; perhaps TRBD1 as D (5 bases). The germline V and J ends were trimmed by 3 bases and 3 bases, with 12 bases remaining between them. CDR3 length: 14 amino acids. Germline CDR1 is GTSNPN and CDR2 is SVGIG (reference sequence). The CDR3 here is CAWSSSGFNQPQHF. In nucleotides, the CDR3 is TGTGCCTGGAGCTCATCAGGGTTCAATCAGCCCCAGCATTTT.

The DNA of the CDR3 is TGTGCCAGTAGTATAATAGGACCTGGGGCTAATGAAAAACTGTTTTTT. It is translated as CASSIIGPGANEKLFF. The chain recombines TRBV19 with TRBJ1-4, with D unresolved. V was cut by 2 bases and J by 3 bases, with 13 bases left in between. This CDR3 is built from 16 residues. Germline lookup yields CDR1 LNHDA and CDR2 SQIVND (reference sequence). The variable domain in full, completed from reference TRBV19 and TRBJ1-4, reads DGGITQSPKYLFRKEGQNVTLSCEQNLNHDAMYWYRQDPGQGLRLIYYSQIVNDFQKGDIAEGYSVSREKKESFPLTVTSAQKNPTAFYLCASSIIGPGANEKLFFGSGTQLSVL.

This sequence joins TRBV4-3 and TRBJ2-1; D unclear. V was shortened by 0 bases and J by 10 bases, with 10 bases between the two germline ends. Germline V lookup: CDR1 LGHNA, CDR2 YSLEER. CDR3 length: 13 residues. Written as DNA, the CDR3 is TGCGCCAGCAGCCAAGAGCCAGGTGGGGAGCAGTTCTTC. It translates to CASSQEPGGEQFF.

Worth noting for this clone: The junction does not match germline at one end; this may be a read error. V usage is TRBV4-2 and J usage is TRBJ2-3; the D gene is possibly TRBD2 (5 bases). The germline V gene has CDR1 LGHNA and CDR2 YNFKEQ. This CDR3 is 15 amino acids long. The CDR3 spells CASSRRAESTDTQYF. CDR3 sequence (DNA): TGTGCCAGCAGCCGGAGAGCGGAAAGCACAGATACGCAATATTTT.

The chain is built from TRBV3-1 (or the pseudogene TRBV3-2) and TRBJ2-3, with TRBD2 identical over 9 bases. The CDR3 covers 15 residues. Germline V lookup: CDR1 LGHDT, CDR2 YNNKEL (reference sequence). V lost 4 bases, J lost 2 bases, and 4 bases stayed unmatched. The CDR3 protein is CASSLLAGSTDTQYF. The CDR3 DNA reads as TGTGCCAGCAGCCTCCTAGCGGGGTCCACAGATACGCAGTATTTT.

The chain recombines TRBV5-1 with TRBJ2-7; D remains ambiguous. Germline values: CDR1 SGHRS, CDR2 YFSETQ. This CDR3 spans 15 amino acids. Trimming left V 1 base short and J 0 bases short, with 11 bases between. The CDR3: CASSLSTDFSYEQYF. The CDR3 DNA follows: TGCGCCAGCAGCTTGAGCACTGACTTCTCCTACGAGCAGTACTTC.

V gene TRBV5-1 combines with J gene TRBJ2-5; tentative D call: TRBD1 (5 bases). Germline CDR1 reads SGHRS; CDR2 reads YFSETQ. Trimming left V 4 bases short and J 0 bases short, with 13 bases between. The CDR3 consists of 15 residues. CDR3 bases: TGCGCCAGCAGCCTGCTCTCAGGGCACCAAGAGACCCAGTACTTC. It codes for CASSLLSGHQETQYF.

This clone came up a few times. The chain's CDR3 is CASSLFGTGIHEQFF. The CDR3 region has the DNA TGTGCCAGCAGCTTATTCGGGACAGGCATCCATGAGCAGTTCTTC. The chain links TRBV7-9 to TRBJ2-1; 8 bases fit TRBD1. The CDR3 runs to 15 residues. Germline trimming cut 2 bases from V and 8 bases from J; bases unmatched to any gene: 8. Per germline, CDR1 SEHNR and CDR2 FQNEAQ (reference sequence).

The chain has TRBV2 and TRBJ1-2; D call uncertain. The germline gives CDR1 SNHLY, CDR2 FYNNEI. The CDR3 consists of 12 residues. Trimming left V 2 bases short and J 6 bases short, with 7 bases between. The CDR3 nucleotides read TGTGCCAGCAGTGAACAAGGGAATGGCTACACCTTC. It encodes CASSEQGNGYTF. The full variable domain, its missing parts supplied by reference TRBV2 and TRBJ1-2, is EPEVTQTPSHQVTQMGQEVILRCVPISNHLYFYWYRQILGQKVEFLVSFYNNEISEKSEIFDDQFSVERPDGSNFTLKIRSTKLEDSAMYFCASSEQGNGYTFGSGTRLTVV.

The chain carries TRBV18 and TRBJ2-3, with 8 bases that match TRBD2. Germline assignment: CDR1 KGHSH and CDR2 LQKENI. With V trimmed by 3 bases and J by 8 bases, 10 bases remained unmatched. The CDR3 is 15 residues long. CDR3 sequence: CASSPLGLAGGTQYF. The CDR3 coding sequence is TGTGCCAGCTCACCTCTAGGACTAGCTGGGGGTACGCAGTATTTT.

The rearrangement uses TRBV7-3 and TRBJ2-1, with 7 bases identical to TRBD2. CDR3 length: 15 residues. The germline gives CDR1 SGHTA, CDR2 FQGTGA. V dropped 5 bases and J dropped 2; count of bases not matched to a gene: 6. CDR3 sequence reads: CASSLLAAPYNEQFF. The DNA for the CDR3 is TGTGCCAGCAGCCTCCTAGCGGCCCCCTACAATGAGCAGTTCTTC.